This passage covers 32 T cell receptor beta chains from one sample sequenced in a study of cytomegalovirus exposure and HLA in healthy donors. The study ran its PCR with 60 Vbeta and 13 Jbeta primers. TCRdb keeps only in-frame clones here, not all; method: immunoSEQ multiplex PCR. Among tens of thousands of clones, about nine tenths were seen once, and the ten largest hold about an eighth. The sample comprised PBMCs. The receptor set was obtained from a woman aged 40 to 50 in good health and CMV-seropositive.

The chain has TRBV9 and TRBJ2-3; 8 bases fit TRBD2. This CDR3 spans 17 amino acids. V was pared by 0 bases and J by 2 bases, with 8 bases of the junction left unmatched. Looked up from germline, CDR1 is SGDLS and CDR2 is YYNGEE. The CDR3 loop is CASSVGTSGKVTDTQYF. As DNA, the CDR3 is TGTGCCAGCAGCGTAGGCACTAGCGGCAAAGTCACAGATACGCAGTATTTT.

This clone occurred once. V gene TRBV6-5 combines with J gene TRBJ2-1; 10 bases fit TRBD1. Losses at the gene ends were 4 bases for V and 9 bases for J; bases not matched to a gene: 9. From germline, CDR1 is MNHEY and CDR2 SVGAGI. The CDR3 contains 15 residues. The CDR3 DNA reads as TGTGCCAGCAGTTTCCGGGACAGGGGATTGGGTGAGCAGTTCTTC. This codes for CASSFRDRGLGEQFF.

In DNA, the CDR3 is TGCGCCAGCAGCTTGGCCCTTAAGCCAGATACGCAGTATTTT. It codes for CASSLALKPDTQYF. This chain joins TRBV5-1 and TRBJ2-3; the D is unclear. Trimming left V 0 bases short and J 4 bases short, with 9 bases between. Germline V gene lookup returns CDR1 SGHRS and CDR2 YFSETQ. CDR3 length equals 14 residues.

By frequency in the sample, this clone is large. The chain joins TRBV25-1 to TRBJ1-1, with 10 bases aligning to TRBD1. CDR1 MGHDK and CDR2 SYGVNS come from the germline V gene. Trimming removed 4 bases from V and 0 bases from J; junction bases left unmatched: 5. The CDR3 loop spans 16 amino acids. CDR3 residues: CASSGRDRGLNTEAFF. In nucleotides, the CDR3 is TGTGCCAGCAGTGGCCGGGACAGGGGACTGAACACTGAAGCTTTCTTT.

The chain combines TRBV7-2 with TRBJ2-5, with 8 bases matching TRBD2. Germline V lookup: CDR1 SGHTA, CDR2 FQGNSA. This CDR3 contains 15 residues. The V segment lost 4 bases and the J segment 4 bases; nucleotides outside the gene matches: 8. CDR3 sequence: CASSSAGGWGETQYF. The CDR3 region has the DNA TGTGCCAGCAGCTCGGCGGGGGGATGGGGAGAGACCCAGTACTTC.

This chain connects TRBV19 to TRBJ2-7, with 9 bases fitting TRBD1. CDR1 and CDR2 (germline): LNHDA, SQIVND (reference sequence). The CDR3 runs to 16 residues. Losses at the gene ends were 6 bases for V and 4 bases for J; bases not matched to a gene: 13. Here the CDR3 reads CASSTLSGQGVYEQYF. The CDR3 DNA follows: TGTGCCAGTAGCACCCTGTCGGGACAGGGTGTATACGAGCAGTACTTC.

The CDR3 reads CASSPLDIGNTIYF. CDR3 bases: TGCGCCAGCAGCCCGTTGGACATCGGAAACACCATATATTTT. V usage is TRBV4-1 and J usage is TRBJ1-3; D might be TRBD1 (5 bases). V was trimmed by 4 bases and J by 4 bases, leaving 11 bases between them. Germline lookup yields CDR1 MGHRA and CDR2 YSYEKL. This CDR3 contains 14 residues.

The chain carries TRBV4-3 and TRBJ2-2; D possibly corresponds to TRBD2 (7 bases). V lost 7 bases and J 3 bases, leaving 18 bases between the germline ends. Germline V gives CDR1 LGHNA, CDR2 YSLEER. This CDR3 contains 16 residues. CDR3 DNA: TGCGCCAGCAACCCTCAAGGGGGGGGCGACACCGGGGAGCTGTTTTTT. This translates into CASNPQGGGDTGELFF.

The CDR3 DNA reads as TGTGCCAGCAGCTTAGCGGGACAGGGGTCCGAGCAGTACTTC. Translating gives CASSLAGQGSEQYF. The gene calls are TRBV11-1 and TRBJ2-5; TRBD1 agrees at 10 bases. TRBJ2-7 explains the end of the DNA better; the J call may be wrong. Germline V gene lookup returns CDR1 SGHAT and CDR2 FQDESV (reference sequence). This CDR3 has 14 amino acids.

The CDR3 DNA is TGTGCAAGTCGCTTAGATCGGACACCGGATGGCTACACCTTC. As protein: CASRLDRTPDGYTF. V usage is TRBV12-2 and J usage is TRBJ1-2; the table's D call TRBD1 went unverified against the DNA. TRBV12-2 is described as a pseudogene. This CDR3 is 14 amino acids long.

Concerning this clone: Within the sample, other DNA sequences also encode this same CDR3. This chain links TRBV7-2 with TRBJ1-2; TRBD1 matches 7 bases. The germline V gene encodes CDR1 SGHTA and CDR2 FQGNSA. V gave up 3 bases and J gave up 5 bases; unmatched junction bases: 3. CDR3 size: 13 residues. CDR3 protein: CASSLGQRYGYTF. The DNA of the CDR3 is TGTGCCAGCAGCTTGGGACAGAGATATGGCTACACCTTC.

This chain connects TRBV6-1 to TRBJ1-5, with D unclear. Per the germline V gene, CDR1 is MNHNS and CDR2 is SASEGT. Trimming removed 1 base from V and 0 bases from J, with 7 bases in between. CDR3 size: 15 residues. CDR3 protein: CASSEGQDSNQPQHF. CDR3 DNA: TGTGCCAGCAGTGAAGGGCAGGATAGCAATCAGCCCCAGCATTTT.

This sequence joins TRBV7-2 and TRBJ2-3; 13 nucleotides align to TRBD2. Losses at the gene ends were 5 bases for V and 5 bases for J; bases not matched to a gene: 4. The CDR3 extends over 15 amino acids. Germline-derived CDR1 and CDR2 are SGHTA and FQGNSA. The DNA of the CDR3 is TGTGCCAGCAGCATGACTAGCGGGGGGCAAGATACGCAGTATTTT. Its translation is CASSMTSGGQDTQYF.

The chain has TRBV6-5 and TRBJ1-3; 7 bases align to TRBD1. The V segment lost 7 bases and the J segment 3 bases; nucleotides outside the gene matches: 6. Germline loops: CDR1 MNHEY, CDR2 SVGAGI. The CDR3 contains 14 residues. The CDR3 DNA follows: TGTGCCAGCAATAAGAACAGGGGTGGAAACACCATATATTTT. Its translation is CASNKNRGGNTIYF.

V gene TRBV15 combines with J gene TRBJ1-2, with D hard to call. V was cut by 0 bases and J by 8 bases, with 13 bases left in between. CDR1 and CDR2 (germline): LNHNV, YYDKDF (reference sequence). The CDR3 contains 14 residues. The CDR3 loop reads CATSRDRPGLGYTF. CDR3 coding DNA: TGTGCCACCAGCAGAGATCGGCCAGGTCTCGGCTACACCTTC.

V usage is TRBV4-2 and J usage is TRBJ2-2; weak D call: TRBD1 (6 bases). The germline CDR1 and CDR2 sequences are LGHNA and YNFKEQ. The CDR3 loop spans 13 amino acids. Trimming shortened V by 3 bases and J by 11 bases, and 13 bases separated the two germline ends. CDR3 coding DNA: TGTGCCAGCAGCCAGGACAGAGTCCTAGAGCTGTTTTTT. Translated: CASSQDRVLELFF.

The sample holds a few counts of this clone. The chain couples TRBV5-5 to TRBJ1-1; D gene unclear. The CDR3 sequence is 13 residues long. Germline values: CDR1 SGHKS, CDR2 YYEKEE (reference sequence). V dropped 5 bases and J dropped 8 bases, with 16 bases sitting between them. The CDR3 DNA reads TGTGCCAGCAGAGAACAAAGTGCTAGGGAAGCTTTCTTT. Translated, it gives CASREQSAREAFF.

Only one count was recorded for this clone. V usage is TRBV6-5 and J usage is TRBJ1-3; D gene unclear. V was shortened by 5 bases and J by 0 bases, with 8 bases between the two germline ends. CDR1 is MNHEY and CDR2 is SVGAGI in the germline V gene. The CDR3 is 14 amino acids. CDR3: CASSTRGSGNTIYF. The CDR3 region has the DNA TGTGCCAGCAGTACCCGGGGCTCTGGAAACACCATATATTTT.

V usage is TRBV5-4 and J usage is TRBJ2-7, with D tentatively TRBD2 (5 bases). V was shortened by 5 bases and J by 3 bases, with 18 bases between the two germline ends. Germline loops: CDR1 SGHNT, CDR2 YYREEE (reference sequence). The CDR3 has 15 residues. Written as DNA, the CDR3 is TGTGCCAGCAGTTCTAGTGAGCGGTGGGGCTACGAGCAGTACTTC. Its translation: CASSSSERWGYEQYF. The variable domain in full, completed from reference TRBV5-4 and TRBJ2-7, reads ETGVTQSPTHLIKTRGQQVTLRCSSQSGHNTVSWYQQALGQGPQFIFQYYREEENGRGNFPPRFSGLQFPNYSSELNVNALELDDSALYLCASSSSERWGYEQYFGPGTRLTVT.

This clone appeared a single time. The rearrangement links TRBV10-3 to TRBJ2-5, with 8 bases identical to TRBD2. V shed 7 bases and J 4 bases; nucleotides not matched to a gene: 11. This CDR3 comprises 15 residues. CDR1 is ENHRY and CDR2 is SYGVKD in the germline V gene. Here the CDR3 reads CAIKPTRGGTETQYF. CDR3 DNA: TGTGCCATCAAGCCGACACGGGGGGGAACAGAGACCCAGTACTTC.

The V gene is TRBV4-3, the J gene TRBJ2-3; D is undetermined. The V end was cut by 1 base, the J end by 0 bases, with 11 bases between. This CDR3 has 16 amino acids. Germline-derived CDR1 and CDR2 are LGHNA and YSLEER. The CDR3 is CASSQGASLSTDTQYF. The CDR3 DNA is TGCGCCAGCAGCCAAGGGGCATCCCTCAGCACAGATACGCAGTATTTT.

V usage is TRBV4-3 and J usage is TRBJ2-4; 8 bases align to TRBD1. After removal of 0 bases from V and 8 bases from J, the junction contained 12 bases not matched to a gene. This CDR3 has 17 residues. Germline loops: CDR1 LGHNA, CDR2 YSLEER. The CDR3 here is CASSQDADRDGRDIQYF. In nucleotides, the CDR3 is TGCGCCAGCAGCCAAGATGCGGACAGGGACGGTCGAGACATTCAGTACTTC.

This clone was found a few times. The V and J genes are TRBV9 and TRBJ2-2; D is perhaps TRBD2 (6 bases). This CDR3 is built from 13 residues. Germline values: CDR1 SGDLS, CDR2 YYNGEE. V lost 9 bases and J lost 3, with 12 bases in between. CDR3: CATGGDDTGELFF. CDR3 nucleotide sequence: TGTGCCACAGGCGGGGACGACACCGGGGAGCTGTTTTTT.

The chain couples TRBV5-4 to TRBJ1-2, with 7 bases lining up with TRBD1. V dropped 4 bases and J dropped 8; count of bases not matched to a gene: 11. The CDR3 length is 14 residues. The germline V gene has CDR1 SGHNT and CDR2 YYREEE (reference sequence). This CDR3 is CASSIYDRAGGYTF. CDR3 DNA sequence: TGTGCCAGCAGCATCTACGACAGGGCAGGGGGCTACACCTTC.

This clone has just a few counts. The chain is built from TRBV11-2 and TRBJ1-2; no clear D gene. Looked up from germline, CDR1 is SGHAT and CDR2 is FQNNGV. The CDR3 is made up of 13 amino acids. The V end was cut by 3 bases, the J end by 6 bases, with 11 bases between. The CDR3 loop is CASSFLQKHGYTF. In nucleotides, the CDR3 is TGTGCCAGCAGCTTCTTACAGAAACATGGCTACACCTTC.

V is TRBV7-9 and J is TRBJ2-5; 7 bases align to TRBD1. The DNA end is a closer match to TRBJ2-7, so the J assignment may be wrong. Germline assignment: CDR1 SEHNR and CDR2 FQNEAQ (reference sequence). The CDR3 has 14 amino acids. This chain's CDR3 is CASSSATGQNEQYF. CDR3 in DNA: TGTGCCAGCAGCTCCGCGACAGGGCAAAACGAGCAGTACTTC.

The chain is built from TRBV11-2 and TRBJ1-5; D is unclear. The CDR3 runs 13 residues. CDR1 is SGHAT and CDR2 is FQNNGV in the germline V gene. Trimming pared 4 bases from V and 4 bases from J, leaving 8 bases between. CDR3 nucleotides: TGTGCCAGCAGCTACAGCTTAAATCAGCCCCAGCATTTT. Translating it yields CASSYSLNQPQHF.

The J gene is TRBJ2-3, the V gene TRBV19; 15 nucleotides align to TRBD2. With V trimmed by 5 bases and J by 8 bases, 5 bases remained unmatched. The CDR3 is 15 residues long. The germline gives CDR1 LNHDA, CDR2 SQIVND (reference sequence). CDR3 coding DNA: TGTGCCAGTAGTCGGACTAGCGGGGGGGCCGGTACGCAGTATTTT. It yields the protein CASSRTSGGAGTQYF.

V and J are TRBV4-1 and TRBJ1-5; possible D gene TRBD1, 5 bases. This CDR3 spans 13 amino acids. Germline V gene sequence: CDR1 MGHRA, CDR2 YSYEKL. With 0 bases removed from V and 10 bases from J, the gap between germline ends came to 10 bases. The CDR3 protein is CASSQEWRGPQHF. For the CDR3, the DNA is TGCGCCAGCAGCCAAGAGTGGCGGGGCCCCCAGCATTTT.

In this sample, this clone turned up a few times. The V call is TRBV19, the J call TRBJ1-1; 7 bases align to TRBD1. The CDR3 loop spans 16 amino acids. The germline V gene encodes CDR1 LNHDA and CDR2 SQIVND (reference sequence). V gave up 6 bases and J gave up 5 bases; unmatched junction bases: 15. The CDR3 here is CASRPLVYTQGTEAFF. CDR3 DNA sequence: TGTGCCAGTAGGCCGCTTGTCTATACACAGGGGACTGAAGCTTTCTTT.

The chain employs TRBV20-1 and TRBJ1-2; D gene unclear. The V and J ends lost 7 bases and 3 bases respectively, with 6 bases between them. CDR1 DFQATT and CDR2 SNEGSKA come from the germline V gene (reference sequence). CDR3 length: 10 amino acids. The CDR3 reads CSGSDYGYTF. CDR3 bases: TGCAGTGGCAGCGACTATGGCTACACCTTC.

This clone was observed once. V and J are TRBV5-1 and TRBJ1-6; D unresolved. The germline gives CDR1 SGHRS, CDR2 YFSETQ. The CDR3 contains 15 residues. Between the trimmed V and J ends, which lost 1 base and 9 bases, there was a span of 14 bases. The DNA of the CDR3 is TGCGCCAGCAGCTTGCCTGTGGAGGGTAGTTCACCCCTCCACTTT. It encodes CASSLPVEGSSPLHF.